A selection of T cell receptor beta chains follows, all from one sample in a study of T cell responses to AZD1222 COVID-19 vaccine. Method: immunoSEQ multiplex PCR; TCRdb's copy keeps in-frame clones and lacks some. The profile shows under 150,000 clones, 80% to 90% of them singletons. The sample was peripheral blood, taken on day 0 of AZD1222 vaccination. The receptor set was obtained from an adult in good health. The CDR3 runs from the conserved cysteine through the conserved F or W. A D gene is named only where the DNA matches it firmly. Clone size is shown for a subset of rows, as once, few, many or a class of expanded clone.

v_gene: TRBV5-1
j_gene: TRBJ2-7
d_gene: TRBD2
abundance: -
CDR3aa: CASSLASGGRSYEQYF
CDR3nt: TGCGCCAGCAGCTTGGCGTCAGGCGGGAGATCCTACGAGCAGTACTTC

v_gene: TRBV5-4
j_gene: TRBJ1-1
d_gene: -
abundance: -
CDR3aa: CASSFRQFYSTEAFF
CDR3nt: TGTGCCAGCAGCTTTCGACAGTTCTACAGCACTGAAGCTTTCTTT

v_gene: TRBV30
j_gene: TRBJ2-1
d_gene: TRBD1
abundance: -
CDR3aa: CAWSPLDREQFF
CDR3nt: TGTGCCTGGAGCCCGTTGGACAGGGAGCAGTTCTTC

v_gene: TRBV7-3
j_gene: TRBJ1-1
d_gene: TRBD1
abundance: -
CDR3aa: CASSSQGQGVTEAFF
CDR3nt: TGTGCCAGCAGCTCCCAAGGACAGGGGGTCACTGAAGCTTTCTTT

v_gene: TRBV4-2
j_gene: TRBJ1-2
d_gene: -
abundance: -
CDR3aa: CASSHQRTEAYGYTF
CDR3nt: TGTGCCAGCAGCCATCAACGGACCGAGGCCTATGGCTACACCTTC

v_gene: TRBV27
j_gene: TRBJ2-7
d_gene: -
abundance: -
CDR3aa: CASSLRQGGFYEQYF
CDR3nt: TGTGCCAGCAGTTTACGGCAGGGTGGGTTTTACGAGCAGTACTTC

v_gene: TRBV19
j_gene: TRBJ1-3
d_gene: -
abundance: -
CDR3aa: CASSIDLKPGNTIYF
CDR3nt: TGTGCCAGTAGTATAGATCTCAAGCCTGGAAACACCATATATTTT

v_gene: TRBV19
j_gene: TRBJ2-7
d_gene: TRBD1
abundance: few
CDR3aa: CASRLQGVSEQYF
CDR3nt: TGTGCCAGTAGGCTACAGGGGGTCAGCGAGCAGTACTTC

v_gene: TRBV12-3/TRBV12-4
j_gene: TRBJ2-7
d_gene: -
abundance: -
CDR3aa: CASSSRNSYEQYF
CDR3nt: TGTGCCAGCAGTTCCCGGAACTCCTACGAGCAGTACTTC

v_gene: TRBV14
j_gene: TRBJ1-6
d_gene: TRBD1
abundance: -
CDR3aa: CASSRDRLNSPLHF
CDR3nt: TGTGCCAGCAGCCGGGACAGGCTAAATTCACCCCTCCACTTT

v_gene: TRBV4-2
j_gene: TRBJ2-7
d_gene: -
abundance: -
CDR3aa: CASSQDTHRQFYEQYF
CDR3nt: TGTGCCAGCAGCCAAGATACACACAGGCAGTTCTACGAGCAGTACTTC

v_gene: TRBV11-2
j_gene: TRBJ2-3
d_gene: -
abundance: -
CDR3aa: CASSSSGAGRGDTQYF
CDR3nt: TGTGCCAGCAGCTCATCAGGGGCAGGGCGAGGGGATACGCAGTATTTT

v_gene: TRBV12-3/TRBV12-4
j_gene: TRBJ2-4
d_gene: -
abundance: -
CDR3aa: CASTTAGASRYF
CDR3nt: TGTGCCAGCACAACCGCCGGGGCTTCGAGGTACTTC

v_gene: TRBV19
j_gene: TRBJ1-3
d_gene: -
abundance: -
CDR3aa: CASSIGEQVSGNTIYF
CDR3nt: TGTGCCAGTAGTATCGGGGAACAGGTCTCTGGAAACACCATATATTTT

v_gene: TRBV9
j_gene: TRBJ1-4
d_gene: -
abundance: once
CDR3aa: CASSVDINNEKLFF
CDR3nt: TGTGCCAGCAGCGTGGACATAAATAATGAAAAACTGTTTTTT

v_gene: TRBV9
j_gene: TRBJ1-2
d_gene: TRBD1
abundance: -
CDR3aa: CASSVATGQGGYTF
CDR3nt: TGTGCCAGCAGCGTAGCTACGGGACAGGGTGGCTACACCTTC

v_gene: TRBV5-6
j_gene: TRBJ1-3
d_gene: -
abundance: -
CDR3aa: CASNPRGISKDTIYF
CDR3nt: TGTGCCAGCAACCCTCGGGGGATTAGTAAAGACACCATATATTTT

v_gene: TRBV5-4
j_gene: TRBJ2-1
d_gene: -
abundance: -
CDR3aa: CASSPRDPRVNEQFF
CDR3nt: TGTGCCAGCAGCCCCCGGGACCCCAGAGTCAATGAGCAGTTCTTC

v_gene: TRBV2
j_gene: TRBJ2-5
d_gene: TRBD2
abundance: -
CDR3aa: CARGTSGQETQYF
CDR3nt: TGTGCCAGGGGGACTAGCGGGCAAGAGACCCAGTACTTC

v_gene: TRBV7-9
j_gene: TRBJ2-7
d_gene: TRBD1
abundance: -
CDR3aa: CARTRQGVYEQYF
CDR3nt: TGTGCCAGGACAAGACAGGGGGTCTACGAGCAGTACTTC

v_gene: TRBV27
j_gene: TRBJ2-1
d_gene: -
abundance: -
CDR3aa: CASSGGGLRSYNEQFF
CDR3nt: TGTGCCAGCAGTGGGGGCGGGTTACGCTCCTACAATGAGCAGTTCTTC

v_gene: TRBV20-1
j_gene: TRBJ2-6
d_gene: -
abundance: -
CDR3aa: CSAGMSVLTF
CDR3nt: TGCAGTGCTGGAATGAGCGTCCTGACTTTC

v_gene: TRBV4-1
j_gene: TRBJ2-3
d_gene: -
abundance: -
CDR3aa: CASRTGDTQYF
CDR3nt: TGCGCCAGCAGGACGGGGGATACGCAGTATTTT

v_gene: TRBV27
j_gene: TRBJ1-4
d_gene: -
abundance: -
CDR3aa: CASSSNRVEKLFF
CDR3nt: TGTGCCAGCAGCTCAAATAGGGTTGAAAAACTGTTTTTT

v_gene: TRBV5-1
j_gene: TRBJ2-7
d_gene: TRBD2
abundance: -
CDR3aa: CASSLAAGLAGGSSYEQYF
CDR3nt: TGCGCCAGCAGCTTGGCTGCGGGACTAGCGGGAGGGAGCTCCTACGAGCAGTACTTC

v_gene: TRBV18
j_gene: TRBJ1-2
d_gene: -
abundance: few
CDR3aa: CASSPPGLGYTF
CDR3nt: TGTGCCAGCTCACCACCGGGACTTGGCTACACCTTC

v_gene: TRBV4-1
j_gene: TRBJ2-1
d_gene: TRBD2
abundance: -
CDR3aa: CASSQGLAGALSSYNEQFF
CDR3nt: TGCGCCAGCAGCCAAGGACTAGCGGGGGCCCTAAGCTCCTACAATGAGCAGTTCTTC

v_gene: TRBV7-3
j_gene: TRBJ1-1
d_gene: -
abundance: -
CDR3aa: CASSLRQDTEAFF
CDR3nt: TGTGCCAGCAGCCTCCGACAAGACACTGAAGCTTTCTTT

v_gene: TRBV5-1
j_gene: TRBJ2-7
d_gene: TRBD1
abundance: -
CDR3aa: CASSLLRGQVNYEQYF
CDR3nt: TGCGCCAGCAGCTTGCTTCGGGGACAGGTAAACTACGAGCAGTACTTC

v_gene: TRBV2
j_gene: TRBJ2-7
d_gene: -
abundance: few
CDR3aa: CASTIAASSYEQYF
CDR3nt: TGTGCCAGCACCATAGCGGCTAGCTCCTACGAGCAGTACTTC

v_gene: TRBV3-1/TRBV3-2
j_gene: TRBJ2-2
d_gene: -
abundance: -
CDR3aa: CASSLLWGNTGELFF
CDR3nt: TGTGCCAGCAGCCTTCTTTGGGGGAACACCGGGGAGCTGTTTTTT

v_gene: TRBV19
j_gene: TRBJ2-3
d_gene: -
abundance: once
CDR3aa: CASSSTVADTQYF
CDR3nt: TGTGCCAGTAGTAGCACAGTGGCAGATACGCAGTATTTT

v_gene: TRBV4-2
j_gene: TRBJ1-4
d_gene: TRBD1
abundance: -
CDR3aa: CASSQATGEEKLFF
CDR3nt: TGTGCCAGCAGCCAAGCAACAGGGGAGGAAAAACTGTTTTTT